This record concerns one T cell receptor (beta chain) sequence. Repertoires were generated with immunoSEQ multiplex PCR, while TCRdb's copy carries only in-frame clones and drops some. The table shows 270,000 or so clones, with about 89% occurring only once. The CDR3 runs to 16 residues. The V and J ends lost 3 bases and 4 bases, in that order; junction bases with no gene match: 9. Germline CDR1 SGHNT, CDR2 YENEEA. The entry originates in a study of blood T cell repertoires in COVID-19. The sequence was obtained from a woman under 30 who had recovered from COVID-19. This chain connects TRBV11-3 to TRBJ2-7; 10 nucleotides agree with TRBD2. The sample was PBMCs or T cells enriched from blood (not recorded which). The CDR3 region has the DNA TGTGCCAGCAGCTTCAGGACTAGCGGTGGTGGGTACGAGCAGTACTTC. Its protein is CASSFRTSGGGYEQYF.